The 9 T cell receptor beta chains presented below share a single source sample, sequenced in a study of regulatory T cells in long-lasting Graves disease. The time point was: newly diagnosed GD, antithyroid drugs for less than 3 months. The TCR library was prepared using RNA isolated from PBMCs. Combining iRepertoire HTBI primers with Arm-PCR of CDR3 regions, the authors built TCR beta libraries. Each CDR3 protein is one row after TCRdb ran MiXCR on the multiplex PCR reads. The data show over 350,000 distinct CDR3 sequences, with approximately 16% seen just once and about 8% held by the top ten. These sequences were also reported in another study, on T cells in Graves' hyperthyroidism and ophthalmopathy.

The sample here was peripheral blood mononuclear cells (PBMCs), taken at new diagnosis, from a patient treated with antithyroid drugs. Receptors were obtained from a woman aged 40 to 50 with Graves disease.

Many counts were recorded for this clonotype. The rearrangement links TRBV5-5 to TRBJ2-7, with a weak D call TRBD2 (6 bases). This CDR3 is built from 14 residues. Trimming removed 4 bases at V and 3 bases at J, with 14 bases between. Germline V gene data show CDR1 as SGHKS and CDR2 as YYEKEE (reference sequence). CDR3 in amino acids: CASSREIVYYEQYF. DNA of the CDR3: TGTGCCAGCAGCCGGGAGATAGTTTACTACGAGCAGTACTTC. Filled out from reference TRBV5-5 and TRBJ2-7, the complete variable domain reads DAGVTQSPTHLIKTRGQQVTLRCSPISGHKSVSWYQQVLGQGPQFIFQYYEKEERGRGNFPDRFSARQFPNYSSELNVNALLLGDSALYLCASSREIVYYEQYFGPGTRLTVT.

In its sample, this clonotype was seen many times. J is TRBJ2-1 and V is TRBV7-9; 9 bases align to TRBD2. Looked up from germline, CDR1 is SEHNR and CDR2 is FQNEAQ (reference sequence). J gave up 3 bases and V 2 bases, and 14 bases lay outside the gene matches. The CDR3 is 19 amino acids. The CDR3 DNA is TGTGCCAGCAGCTTATACCAAGCGGGAGGACAAAAAAGCTACAATGAGCAGTTCTTC. Residues: CASSLYQAGGQKSYNEQFF.

This clonotype has more than one count but fewer than ten. J is TRBJ2-5 and V is TRBV20-1; tentatively, D is TRBD2 (5 bases). The CDR3 has 11 residues. In germline, CDR1 is DFQATT, CDR2 SNEGSKA (reference sequence). The DNA for the CDR3 is TGCACAGTTTGGAGCGGTGAGACCCAGTACTTC. Translation: CTVWSGETQYF.

The chain couples TRBV7-2 to TRBJ2-7; 10 nucleotides agree with TRBD2. The CDR3 is made up of 15 amino acids. The V and J ends lost 4 bases and 4 bases, in that order; junction bases with no gene match: 7. The germline gives CDR1 SGHTA, CDR2 FQGNSA. The CDR3: CASSSSSGRWYEQYF. The CDR3 nucleotides are TGTGCCAGCAGCTCCTCTAGCGGGAGATGGTACGAGCAGTACTTC.

The rearrangement joins TRBV10-2 to TRBJ1-1, with D possibly being TRBD1 (5 bases). With 6 bases removed from V and 7 bases from J, the gap between germline ends came to 15 bases. This CDR3 is built from 13 residues. Per the germline V gene, CDR1 is WSHSY and CDR2 is SAAADI. The CDR3, as DNA: TGCGCCAGCAGAAACACGGGGGAATTTGAAGCTTTCTTT. Residues: CASRNTGEFEAFF.

The V and J genes are TRBV29-1 and TRBJ1-4; 7 bases align to TRBD1. V gave up 4 bases and J gave up 8 bases; unmatched junction bases: 1. Germline loops: CDR1 SQVTM, CDR2 ANQGSEA. This CDR3 is 11 amino acids long. This chain's CDR3 is CSVGQGEKLFF. The DNA for the CDR3 is TGCAGCGTTGGACAGGGAGAAAAACTGTTTTTT.

This clonotype was seen many times. The rearrangement uses TRBV27 and TRBJ2-7; D might be TRBD1 or TRBD2, each matching 5 bases. Trimming took 6 bases from V and 6 from J, leaving 18 bases between them. The germline gives CDR1 MNHEY, CDR2 SMNVEV (reference sequence). There are 14 residues in the CDR3. The CDR3 bases are TGTGCCAGCAGGCAAGCCGGGGCCGTCGGCGAGCAGTACTTC. This gives the protein CASRQAGAVGEQYF.

At least ten counts were recorded for this clonotype. The chain employs TRBV28 and TRBJ2-1; possible D gene TRBD1, 5 bases. The CDR3 runs 14 residues. Germline V lookup: CDR1 MDHEN, CDR2 SYDVKM. Trimming took 8 bases from V and 0 from J, leaving 11 bases between them. The CDR3 loop is CASWGDGSYNEQFF. The DNA for the CDR3 is TGTGCCAGCTGGGGCGACGGCTCCTACAATGAGCAGTTCTTC.

This clonotype has only a few counts. This may stem from a read error, because a much larger clone lies one nucleotide away. V is TRBV28 and J is TRBJ1-2, with no clear D. Trimming left V 6 bases short and J 7 bases short, with 21 bases between. The V gene's germline CDR1 is MDHEN and CDR2 SYDVKM. The CDR3 loop spans 15 amino acids. The CDR3 sequence: CASSPTGVKVCGYTF. The CDR3 DNA sequence: TGTGCCAGCAGCCCTACGGGCGTAAAGGTCTGTGGCTACACCTTC.